The rows below give T cell receptor beta chains drawn from one sample of a study of T cell repertoires in cytomegalovirus infection. TCRdb analysed the reads with MiXCR anew, one entry per CDR3 protein. The table lists 100,000 to 150,000 distinct CDR3 sequences, more than 30% of them singletons. Their target antigens are unknown. The material was CD8+ T cells from cultured PBMCs, obtained from culture after CMV antigen stimulation. The receptors originated from a human donor in good health (CMV status not recorded). Some clones in this sample may be carry-over from other donors' samples. The CDR3 runs from the conserved cysteine through the conserved F or W. The D gene is left open where the match is weak. Rows may omit the clone size; those that give it use once, few, many or a size class.

>14|TRBV12-3/TRBV12-4|TRBJ2-7|NA|few
TGTGCCAGCAGCTTGGACCTTCACTCCTACGAGCAGTACTTC
CASSLDLHSYEQYF
>14|TRBV7-8|TRBJ1-3|TRBD1|few
TGTGCCAGCAGCCGTACAGGGGGAGGAAACACCATATATTTT
CASSRTGGGNTIYF
>14|TRBV28|TRBJ2-2|NA|few
TGTGCCAGCAGAGGGGACCCGGGTACCGGGGAGCTGTTTTTT
CASRGDPGTGELFF
>17|TRBV7-6|TRBJ2-3|TRBD2|NA
TGTGCCAGCAGCCGACTAGCGGGGGGCTTTAGCACAGATACGCAGTATTTT
CASSRLAGGFSTDTQYF
>16|TRBV12-5|TRBJ1-4|NA|few
TGTGCTAGTGGTTTCAGTGGACAGCCCACCGTCGAAAAACTGTTTTTT
CASGFSGQPTVEKLFF
>15|TRBV5-1|TRBJ2-7|TRBD1|few
TGCGCCAGCAGCCCGGGACAGGGGGATGGCTACGAGCAGTACTTC
CASSPGQGDGYEQYF
>14|TRBV12-3/TRBV12-4|TRBJ1-1|NA|NA
TGTGCCAGCAGTCCCCTTGGTGGGGTCACTGAAGCTTTCTTT
CASSPLGGVTEAFF
>13|TRBV7-6|TRBJ1-3|NA|NA
TGTGCCAGCCAACAGGGTTTTGGAAACACCATATATTTT
CASQQGFGNTIYF
>13|TRBV7-8|TRBJ2-5|NA|many
TGTGCCAGCAGCTTAGAAGGGCAAGAGACCCAGTACTTC
CASSLEGQETQYF
>12|TRBV27|TRBJ1-2|NA|many
TGTGCCAGCAGTGGCCCGGGACTTGGCTACACCTTC
CASSGPGLGYTF
>13|TRBV20-1|TRBJ2-7|NA|NA
TGCAGTGCTAGATGGCAGATTTTGAGCGAGCAGTACTTC
CSARWQILSEQYF
>14|TRBV6-5|TRBJ1-2|TRBD1|few
TGTGCCAGCAGTTCCGGACAGGGCCGCTATGGCTACACCTTC
CASSSGQGRYGYTF
>14|TRBV11-1|TRBJ2-1|TRBD1|few
TGTGCCAGCACATGGTCAGGGGGATACAATGAGCAGTTCTTC
CASTWSGGYNEQFF
>16|TRBV27|TRBJ2-1|NA|NA
TGTGCCAGCAGTTTGTTTTACGGGAGCTCCTACAATGAGCAGTTCTTC
CASSLFYGSSYNEQFF
>15|TRBV9|TRBJ1-6|NA|few
TGTGCCAGCAGCGCTGGTGGGCAGGGAGGTTCACCCCTCCACTTT
CASSAGGQGGSPLHF
>13|TRBV2|TRBJ2-3|NA|NA
TGTGCCAGCAGTGATCTCCTTGAAGATACGCAGTATTTT
CASSDLLEDTQYF
>14|TRBV6-6|TRBJ1-2|TRBD1|few
TGTGCCAGCAACGACCCGGGACAGACTTTTGGCTACACCTTC
CASNDPGQTFGYTF
>17|TRBV7-6|TRBJ1-1|NA|NA
TGTGCCAGCAGCTCCAGCGGTTTCAGTCCCATGAACACTGAAGCTTTCTTT
CASSSSGFSPMNTEAFF
>15|TRBV6-1|TRBJ2-7|TRBD1|NA
TGTGCCAGCAGCCTCTGGACAGGGATCTCCTACGAGCAGTACTTC
CASSLWTGISYEQYF
>17|TRBV7-9|TRBJ1-1|NA|few
TGTGCCAGCAGCGAGCGGGCCGCGAGCCATGGGAACACTGAAGCTTTCTTT
CASSERAASHGNTEAFF
>16|TRBV28|TRBJ1-2|NA|NA
TGTGCCAGCAGTCAAATACAGGGTGGCGCTAACTATGGCTACACCTTC
CASSQIQGGANYGYTF
>15|TRBV7-3|TRBJ2-1|TRBD2|few
TGTGCCAGCAGCTTGGCGGGGGGCCTACACAATGAGCAGTTCTTC
CASSLAGGLHNEQFF
>15|TRBV19|TRBJ1-5|TRBD1|many
TGTGCCAGTAGTGCCTGGACAGGGGCCCATCAGCCCCAGCATTTT
CASSAWTGAHQPQHF
>15|TRBV7-6|TRBJ1-1|NA|NA
TGTGCCAGCAGCTTGGGCAGCCTCCAAAACACTGAAGCTTTCTTT
CASSLGSLQNTEAFF
>13|TRBV9|TRBJ2-7|NA|NA
TGTGCCAGCAGCGCGGGCCCCTCGAGCGAGCAGTACTTC
CASSAGPSSEQYF
>17|TRBV29-1|TRBJ2-1|NA|NA
TGCAGCGTTGAGCTCAAGGGATATTCTAGCTCCTACAATGAGCAGTTCTTC
CSVELKGYSSSYNEQFF
>12|TRBV12-5|TRBJ2-7|NA|NA
TGTGCTAGTGGTTTCACCGGCTACGAGCAGTACTTC
CASGFTGYEQYF
>15|TRBV28|TRBJ1-1|TRBD1|many
TGTGCCAGCAGGGCAGGGGGTTTCGGGTCCACTGAAGCTTTCTTT
CASRAGGFGSTEAFF
>17|TRBV12-3/TRBV12-4|TRBJ1-5|TRBD1|many
TGTGCCAGCAGCTCGCCCCGACAGGGGCACAGCAATCAGCCCCAGCATTTT
CASSSPRQGHSNQPQHF
>14|TRBV5-1|TRBJ2-7|NA|NA
TGCGCCAGCAGCTCGGGGGGCACAGATTACGAGCAGTACTTC
CASSSGGTDYEQYF
>17|TRBV28|TRBJ2-3|TRBD2|NA
TGTGCCAGCAGCCGACCCACTAGCGGTGAAAGCACAGATACGCAGTATTTT
CASSRPTSGESTDTQYF
>13|TRBV7-8|TRBJ2-7|TRBD1|NA
TGTGCCAGCAGCTTTGGGACAGTCTACGAGCAGTACTTC
CASSFGTVYEQYF
>19|TRBV15|TRBJ1-5|NA|NA
TGTGCCACCAGCAGAGATCAGAGTTTGTTGGAACAATTCAATCAGCCCCAGCATTTT
CATSRDQSLLEQFNQPQHF
>17|TRBV28|TRBJ1-5|TRBD1|NA
TGTGCCAGCAGTTTATGGTCCAGGGGGCTAAGCAATCAGCCCCAGCATTTT
CASSLWSRGLSNQPQHF
>16|TRBV28|TRBJ2-3|TRBD2|NA
TGTGCCAGCAGTTTATCGGGACTAGCGGGGACAGATACGCAGTATTTT
CASSLSGLAGTDTQYF
>16|TRBV7-2|TRBJ2-7|NA|many
TGTGCCAGCAGCTCCACAGGCAACCCCCACTCCTACGAGCAGTACTTC
CASSSTGNPHSYEQYF
>15|TRBV23-1|TRBJ2-2|TRBD2|few
TGCGCCAGCAGTCAATCTCCGGGAGGCACCGGGGAGCTGTTTTTT
CASSQSPGGTGELFF
>17|TRBV6-5|TRBJ1-3|NA|many
TGTGCCAGCAGTTACTCGATTTCGGGAGCTACCGGAAACACCATATATTTT
CASSYSISGATGNTIYF
>13|TRBV6-1|TRBJ2-1|NA|few
TGTGCCAGCAGCCCCTATAGCCGCAATGAGCAGTTCTTC
CASSPYSRNEQFF
>16|TRBV28|TRBJ2-1|NA|NA
TGTGCCAGCAGTTTGTCGGGGACCCCCCCTGATAATGAGCAGTTCTTC
CASSLSGTPPDNEQFF
>13|TRBV11-3|TRBJ1-6|NA|NA
TGTGCCAGCAGCTTAGGTTCGAATTCACCCCTCCACTTT
CASSLGSNSPLHF
>11|TRBV7-2|TRBJ2-7|NA|many
TGTGCCAGCAGCTTAGAGGACGAGCAGTACTTC
CASSLEDEQYF
>13|TRBV11-3|TRBJ1-1|NA|few
TGTGCCAGCAGGGATATGGGGCACGATGAAGCTTTCTTT
CASRDMGHDEAFF
>14|TRBV7-8|TRBJ2-2|NA|NA
TGTGGCAGCAGCACAGGGTGGGGCACCGGGGAGCTGTTTTTT
CGSSTGWGTGELFF
>19|TRBV7-9|TRBJ2-1|NA|few
TGTGCCAGCAGCCACGCGGCAAGAAGTCGCTTTAAAGTCTACAATGAGCAGTTCTTC
CASSHAARSRFKVYNEQFF
>15|TRBV7-2|TRBJ2-1|TRBD1|NA
TGTGCCAGCAGCTTCACCGGGACAGCCTACAATGAGCAGTTCTTC
CASSFTGTAYNEQFF
>15|TRBV20-1|TRBJ1-5|TRBD1|NA
TGCAGTGCTAGTGAGGACAGGGGTATGGATCAGCCCCAGCATTTT
CSASEDRGMDQPQHF
>19|TRBV7-2|TRBJ1-5|NA|many
TGTGCCAGCAGCTTAGGTCCTTTGGGCGGGTACTATAGCAATCAGCCCCAGCATTTT
CASSLGPLGGYYSNQPQHF
>14|TRBV5-1|TRBJ1-1|NA|NA
TGCGCCAGCAGCCCGGGGGACGCCACAACTGAAGCTTTCTTT
CASSPGDATTEAFF
>15|TRBV6-2/TRBV6-3|TRBJ2-7|TRBD1|NA
TGTGCCAGCAGTCTTCGACAGGGATGGACCTACGAGCAGTACTTC
CASSLRQGWTYEQYF
>17|TRBV12-3/TRBV12-4|TRBJ1-1|TRBD1|few
TGTGCCAGCAGCAGGACAGGGTGGATCCCCCGGAACACTGAAGCTTTCTTT
CASSRTGWIPRNTEAFF
>18|TRBV7-6|TRBJ1-4|TRBD1|few
TGTGCCAGCAGCTTGATGACAGGGGGTGAATTACCTAATGAAAAACTGTTTTTT
CASSLMTGGELPNEKLFF
>17|TRBV25-1|TRBJ1-4|NA|NA
TGTGCCAGCAGTGAATTTGGTCTTTCGGAGGTTGGTGGAAAACTGTTTTTT
CASSEFGLSEVGGKLFF
>15|TRBV6-1|TRBJ2-7|TRBD2|NA
TGTGCCAGCAGTGAACTAGCGGTGGCGGAATACGAGCAGTACTTC
CASSELAVAEYEQYF
>14|TRBV6-1|TRBJ2-1|NA|few
TGTGCCAGCAGGGGGGTACGGGTTTACAATGAGCAGTTCTTC
CASRGVRVYNEQFF
>13|TRBV6-2/TRBV6-3|TRBJ1-5|NA|NA
TGTGCCAGCAGTTTGGACAGCGATCAGCCCCAGCATTTT
CASSLDSDQPQHF